The present entry profiles one T cell receptor beta chain with its context. The germline V and J ends were trimmed by 1 base and 0 bases, with 8 bases remaining between them. The V gene's germline CDR1 is SGHDT and CDR2 YYEEEE. The CDR3 has 14 residues. Sequenced by immunoSEQ multiplex PCR; TCRdb stores in-frame clones only, minus some. The profile shows over 350,000 clones, more than 70% of them singletons. The data stem from a study of blood T cell repertoires in COVID-19. This sequence originates from a woman between 18 and 30 years old who had recovered from COVID-19. The chain couples TRBV5-6 to TRBJ2-7; a possible D gene is TRBD2 (6 bases). Sequenced: PBMCs or T cells enriched from blood (not recorded which). The CDR3, as DNA: TGTGCCAGCAGCTTGTACGGGAGCTCCTACGAGCAGTACTTC. Translation: CASSLYGSSYEQYF.